These 18 T cell receptor beta chains share one sample of origin, sequenced in a study of cytomegalovirus exposure and HLA in healthy donors. Both 60 Vbeta primers and 13 Jbeta primers went into the PCR. Profiling relied on immunoSEQ multiplex PCR, and the TCRdb table lists in-frame clones only, not all of them. The table has fewer than 250,000 clones, approximately 83% seen once. The sequencing input was PBMCs. The receptors shown here come from a boy aged 2 to 9 in good health and CMV-seronegative.

The rearrangement uses TRBV6-5 and TRBJ2-1; D perhaps matches TRBD1 (6 bases). Germline lookup yields CDR1 MNHEY and CDR2 SVGAGI. The CDR3 extends over 14 amino acids. The germline V and J ends were trimmed by 6 bases and 9 bases, with 18 bases remaining between them. CDR3 DNA: TGTGCCAGCAGCCCGACACAGGGAATGGGTGAGCAGTTCTTC. The encoded protein is CASSPTQGMGEQFF.

The chain joins TRBV9 to TRBJ2-5, with D possibly being TRBD2 (5 bases). This CDR3 spans 13 amino acids. Germline V lookup: CDR1 SGDLS, CDR2 YYNGEE. The V and J ends lost 5 bases and 5 bases respectively, with 13 bases between them. The CDR3 sequence is CASSEREGETQYF. CDR3 sequence (DNA): TGTGCCAGCAGTGAGAGAGAGGGCGAGACCCAGTACTTC.

The chain uses TRBV5-4 and TRBJ2-3; D is perhaps TRBD2 (5 bases). Germline CDR1 and CDR2: SGHNT and YYREEE (reference sequence). The CDR3 consists of 13 residues. Deletions cut 3 bases from V and 1 base from J, with 6 bases between. This chain's CDR3 is CASSSGGTDTQYF. The DNA for the CDR3 is TGTGCCAGCAGCTCCGGGGGCACAGATACGCAGTATTTT. The whole variable domain, filled in from reference TRBV5-4 and TRBJ2-3, reads ETGVTQSPTHLIKTRGQQVTLRCSSQSGHNTVSWYQQALGQGPQFIFQYYREEENGRGNFPPRFSGLQFPNYSSELNVNALELDDSALYLCASSSGGTDTQYFGPGTRLTVL.

This chain connects TRBV15 to TRBJ1-1; 9 bases line up with TRBD1. The CDR3 is 13 residues long. Germline assignment: CDR1 LNHNV and CDR2 YYDKDF (reference sequence). V was clipped by 0 bases and J by 9 bases; unmatched bases: 2. The CDR3 sequence is CATSREGQGKAFF. The CDR3, as DNA: TGTGCCACCAGCAGAGAGGGACAGGGTAAAGCTTTCTTT. Full variable domain (outside the CDR3, taken from reference TRBV15 and TRBJ1-1): DAMVIQNPRYQVTQFGKPVTLSCSQTLNHNVMYWYQQKSSQAPKLLFHYYDKDFNNEADTPDNFQSRRPNTSFCFLDIRSPGLGDTAMYLCATSREGQGKAFFGQGTRLTVV.

A few counts support this clone. The chain employs TRBV7-3 and TRBJ1-1; D remains unclear. Trimming left V 2 bases short and J 3 bases short, with 7 bases between. The CDR3 is 13 residues long. Germline assignment: CDR1 SGHTA and CDR2 FQGTGA. The CDR3 nucleotides read TGTGCCAGCAGCTTAGAGCCCCACACTGAAGCTTTCTTT. It translates to CASSLEPHTEAFF.

CDR3 DNA: TGCGCCAGCAGCTTGGAGTCAACAGGGATGAACACTGAAGCTTTCTTT. This translates into CASSLESTGMNTEAFF. The chain joins TRBV5-1 to TRBJ1-1, with a possible D match to TRBD1 (6 bases). Per the germline V gene, CDR1 is SGHRS and CDR2 is YFSETQ. This CDR3 region has 16 residues. V lost 0 bases and J lost 0, with 12 bases in between.

This clone was observed a single time. The rearrangement links TRBV7-2 to TRBJ2-1, with TRBD2 matching over 10 bases. Germline-derived CDR1 and CDR2 are SGHTA and FQGNSA. The CDR3 contains 16 residues. Trimming cost V 1 base and J 7 bases; bases outside gene matches: 7. CDR3 residues: CASSLEAGGPLNEQFF. Written as DNA, the CDR3 is TGTGCCAGCAGCTTAGAAGCGGGAGGGCCTTTGAATGAGCAGTTCTTC.

V is TRBV28 and J is TRBJ1-2; D gene uncertain. Trimming took 4 bases from V and 4 from J, leaving 13 bases between them. Germline-derived CDR1 and CDR2 are MDHEN and SYDVKM. The length of the CDR3 is 14 residues. The CDR3 region is CASSSPRDGYGYTF. DNA for the CDR3: TGTGCCAGCAGTTCCCCCCGGGATGGCTATGGCTACACCTTC.

This clone was recorded once. The rearrangement joins TRBV15 to TRBJ2-1, with 9 bases lining up with TRBD2. Per the germline V gene, CDR1 is LNHNV and CDR2 is YYDKDF (reference sequence). The CDR3 is 15 amino acids. V was pared by 1 base and J by 8 bases, with 6 bases of the junction left unmatched. This chain's CDR3 is CATSRVGGGADEQFF. The CDR3 DNA reads as TGTGCCACCAGCAGAGTGGGCGGGGGGGCCGATGAGCAGTTCTTC.

The gene calls are TRBV11-2 and TRBJ2-7; TRBD1 agrees at 7 bases. The CDR3 is 16 amino acids. The V and J ends lost 3 bases and 3 bases, in that order; junction bases with no gene match: 11. Per germline, CDR1 SGHAT and CDR2 FQNNGV. The CDR3 reads CASSFYAGGQLYEQYF. The CDR3 DNA reads as TGTGCCAGCAGCTTCTACGCAGGGGGACAACTCTACGAGCAGTACTTC.

In this sample, this clone turned up once. The V call is TRBV2, the J call TRBJ2-3; 8 nucleotides agree with TRBD1. The CDR3 totals 14 residues. The germline V gene has CDR1 SNHLY and CDR2 FYNNEI. After removal of 6 bases from V and 2 bases from J, the junction contained 4 bases not matched to a gene. The CDR3 region has the DNA TGTGCCAGCAGATCAGGGGGCGCCACAGATACGCAGTATTTT. Its protein product is CASRSGGATDTQYF.

The chain has TRBV7-6 and TRBJ2-1; TRBD1 matches at 9 bases. V shed 5 bases, J shed 7 bases, and the junction held 12 bases outside the gene matches. There are 16 residues in the CDR3. CDR1 and CDR2 (germline): SGHVS, FNYEAQ. The CDR3 protein is CASSIRQGGMVNEQFF. CDR3 in DNA: TGTGCCAGCAGCATCCGACAGGGGGGAATGGTAAATGAGCAGTTCTTC.

The sample holds one count of this clone. V is TRBV7-9 and J is TRBJ2-5; perhaps TRBD1 as D (6 bases). Germline V lookup: CDR1 SEHNR, CDR2 FQNEAQ (reference sequence). This CDR3 comprises 16 residues. V lost 3 bases and J 0 bases, leaving 14 bases between the germline ends. The CDR3 DNA sequence: TGTGCCAGCAGCTTGCCCAGGGGAGTATACCAAGAGACCCAGTACTTC. It translates to CASSLPRGVYQETQYF.

This clone was found a few times. This sequence joins TRBV7-9 and TRBJ2-3, with 9 positions matching TRBD1. The CDR3 contains 15 residues. V shed 4 bases, J shed 5 bases, and the junction held 7 bases outside the gene matches. Germline CDR1 and CDR2: SEHNR and FQNEAQ (reference sequence). The DNA for the CDR3 is TGTGCCAGCAGCTCCCGGGACAGGGAGGGAGATACGCAGTATTTT. This codes for CASSSRDREGDTQYF.

The chain carries TRBV4-1 and TRBJ1-2; a weak D match, TRBD1 (6 bases). The CDR3 totals 14 residues. V lost 2 bases and J 4 bases, leaving 11 bases between the germline ends. Germline loops: CDR1 MGHRA, CDR2 YSYEKL. CDR3 sequence: CASSQIDRSYGYTF. CDR3 bases: TGCGCCAGCAGCCAAATAGACAGGAGCTATGGCTACACCTTC.

The V call is TRBV7-9, the J call TRBJ2-5; D may be TRBD1 (5 bases). V was shortened by 1 base and J by 6 bases, with 6 bases between the two germline ends. There are 12 residues in the CDR3. Germline lookup yields CDR1 SEHNR and CDR2 FQNEAQ (reference sequence). CDR3 in amino acids: CASSLEGKTQYF. Here the CDR3 DNA reads TGTGCCAGCAGCTTAGAGGGGAAGACCCAGTACTTC.

This clone has a handful of counts. The V and J genes are TRBV2 and TRBJ1-1, with a tentative D call TRBD1 (5 bases). This CDR3 region has 12 residues. Germline V gene lookup returns CDR1 SNHLY and CDR2 FYNNEI. V was trimmed by 4 bases and J by 4 bases, leaving 7 bases between them. CDR3 sequence: CASSADSTEAFF. In nucleotides, the CDR3 is TGTGCCAGCAGTGCCGACAGCACTGAAGCTTTCTTT.

The rearrangement joins TRBV7-9 to TRBJ2-1; a possible D gene is TRBD2 (5 bases). V lost 3 bases to trimming and J lost 4 bases, with 7 bases between them. The V gene's germline CDR1 is SEHNR and CDR2 FQNEAQ (reference sequence). The CDR3 is 13 amino acids. In nucleotides, the CDR3 is TGTGCCAGCAGCTTCGGGGTTTACAATGAGCAGTTCTTC. Its protein is CASSFGVYNEQFF.